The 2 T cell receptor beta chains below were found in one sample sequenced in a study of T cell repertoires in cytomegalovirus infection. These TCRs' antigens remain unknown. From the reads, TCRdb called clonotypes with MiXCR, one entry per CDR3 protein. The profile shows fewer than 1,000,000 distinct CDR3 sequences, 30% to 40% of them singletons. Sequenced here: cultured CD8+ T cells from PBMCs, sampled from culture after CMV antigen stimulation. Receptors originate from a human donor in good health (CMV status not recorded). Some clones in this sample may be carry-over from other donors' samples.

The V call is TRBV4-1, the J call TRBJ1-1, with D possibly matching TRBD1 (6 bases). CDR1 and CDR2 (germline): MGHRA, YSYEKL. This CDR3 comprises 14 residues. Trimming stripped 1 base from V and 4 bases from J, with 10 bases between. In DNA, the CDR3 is TGCGCCAGCAGCCAAGTGGACAGACCCACTGAAGCTTTCTTT. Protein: CASSQVDRPTEAFF.

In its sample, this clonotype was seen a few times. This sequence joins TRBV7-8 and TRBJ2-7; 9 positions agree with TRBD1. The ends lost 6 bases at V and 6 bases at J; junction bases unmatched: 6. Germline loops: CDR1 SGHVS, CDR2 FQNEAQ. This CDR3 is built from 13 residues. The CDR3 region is CASRGTGGVEQYF. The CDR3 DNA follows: TGTGCCAGCAGGGGCACAGGGGGCGTCGAGCAGTACTTC.